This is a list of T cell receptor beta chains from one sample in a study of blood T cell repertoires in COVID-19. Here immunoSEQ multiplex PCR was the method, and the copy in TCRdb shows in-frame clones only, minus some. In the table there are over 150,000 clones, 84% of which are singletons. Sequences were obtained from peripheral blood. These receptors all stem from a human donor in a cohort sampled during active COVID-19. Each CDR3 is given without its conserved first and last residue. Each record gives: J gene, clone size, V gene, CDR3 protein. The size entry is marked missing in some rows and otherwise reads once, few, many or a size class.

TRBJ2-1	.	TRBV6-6	ASRQGLKDEQF
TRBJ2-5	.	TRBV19	ASGWGEETQY
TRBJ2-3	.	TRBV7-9	ASSLDLAANTDTQY
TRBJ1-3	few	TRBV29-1	SVVGTGGNTIY
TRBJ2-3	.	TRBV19	ASSPTSGGRTDTQY
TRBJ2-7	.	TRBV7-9	ASSLDPPGDYEQY
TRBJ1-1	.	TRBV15	ATSRDRQGAVKTEAF
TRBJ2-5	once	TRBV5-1	ASSLDIGTGIEAQY
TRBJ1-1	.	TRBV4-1	ASSQVWGSGTEAF
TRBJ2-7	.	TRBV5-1	ASSLSGSDSYEQY
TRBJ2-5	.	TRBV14	ASSLDRGYGETQY
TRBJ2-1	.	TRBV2	ASLALRLAEQF
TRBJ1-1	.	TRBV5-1	ASSSSTGIMNTEAF
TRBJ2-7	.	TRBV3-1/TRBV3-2	ASSQSGNEQY
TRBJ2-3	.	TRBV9	ASSGRGAGGSGDTQY
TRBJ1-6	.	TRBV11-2	ASSLDLGELPRPLH
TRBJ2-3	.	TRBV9	ASSGLAGGLSTTDTQY
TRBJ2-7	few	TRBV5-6	ASSLRQGLSYEQY
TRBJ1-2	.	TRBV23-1	ASSQSASGYGYT